A single sample is the source of the 15 T cell receptor beta chains below, sequenced in a study of T-cell memory formation after mild COVID-19 (dated by TCRdb to the early 2020s). Receptor libraries were prepared by 5' RACE. These reads were obtained on an Illumina NovaSeq 6000. TCRdb trimmed public reads at Q25 via fastp, called clones via MiXCR and kept in-frame beta chains. Entries that share a CDR3 protein sequence are merged under the most common genes and DNA. The sample table shows about 400,000 distinct CDR3 sequences, and approximately 15% are seen once. Together, the top ten hold roughly 21% of the sample. Sequencing was done on a sample of PBMCs or a T cell subset sorted from them (not recorded which). These receptors were taken from a man between 18 and 29 years old who had mild COVID-19 (a few samples of this study predate the infection). The sample titles of this study are shuffled in the database, so cell type and time point are left out; the donor was told from shared clones.

The chain is built from TRBV18 and TRBJ1-1; 9 nucleotides match TRBD1. CDR3 length: 15 residues. CDR1 is KGHSH and CDR2 is LQKENI in the germline V gene. With 8 bases clipped from V and 4 bases from J, the junction kept 11 bases outside the gene matches. As DNA, the CDR3 is TGTGCCAGCCGACTAAGGACAGGGGAAGGCACTGAAGCTTTCTTT. It specifies CASRLRTGEGTEAFF. The full variable domain, completed using reference TRBV18 and TRBJ1-1, is NAGVMQNPRHLVRRRGQEARLRCSPMKGHSHVYWYRQLPEEGLKFMVYLQKENIIDESGMPKERFSAEFPKEGPSILRIQQVVRGDSAAYFCASRLRTGEGTEAFFGQGTRLTVV.

This clonotype was detected a few times. The chain employs TRBV11-2 and TRBJ1-4; D may be TRBD1 (5 bases). V lost 6 bases and J 4 bases, leaving 15 bases between the germline ends. Germline lookup yields CDR1 SGHAT and CDR2 FQNNGV. The CDR3 is 15 residues long. The CDR3 reads CASRQWGRINEKLFF. The DNA of the CDR3 is TGTGCCAGCAGACAGTGGGGCAGAATTAATGAAAAACTGTTTTTT.

This rearrangement joins TRBV4-1 to TRBJ2-5, with 7 bases lining up with TRBD1. The CDR3 contains 17 residues. The germline V gene encodes CDR1 MGHRA and CDR2 YSYEKL. Losses at the gene ends were 5 bases for V and 1 base for J; bases not matched to a gene: 13. CDR3 residues: CASSEHPDRVLQETQYF. The CDR3 region has the DNA TGCGCCAGCAGCGAACACCCTGACAGGGTACTCCAAGAGACCCAGTACTTC.

This clonotype was seen at least ten times. The chain recombines TRBV5-1 with TRBJ1-6; D perhaps matches TRBD1 (6 bases). The CDR3 is 18 residues long. Trimming removed 0 bases at V and 5 bases at J, with 18 bases between. The germline V gene encodes CDR1 SGHRS and CDR2 YFSETQ. DNA for the CDR3: TGCGCCAGCAGCTTGGCCAGTTCAGGAGGGGGAGATAATTCACCCCTCCACTTT. The encoded protein is CASSLASSGGGDNSPLHF.

This clonotype was counted at least ten times. This rearrangement joins TRBV20-1 to TRBJ1-1; D is unclear. The CDR3 length is 12 residues. The V end lost 2 bases, the J end lost 3 bases, and 7 bases lay between the germline ends. Germline CDR1 is DFQATT and CDR2 is SNEGSKA (reference sequence). Written as DNA, the CDR3 is TGCAGTGCTAGAAGGCGTGACACTGAAGCTTTCTTT. Protein sequence: CSARRRDTEAFF.

This clonotype appeared many times. The V call is TRBV5-1, the J call TRBJ2-3; no firm D call. The CDR3 is 14 amino acids. Germline loops: CDR1 SGHRS, CDR2 YFSETQ. Trimming cost V 0 bases and J 6 bases, with 11 bases left between them. For the CDR3, the DNA is TGCGCCAGCAGCTTGGGAATCTCCCAGGATACGCAGTATTTT. Translating gives CASSLGISQDTQYF.

This clonotype was seen a few times. This chain joins TRBV3-1 and TRBJ1-2, with D maybe TRBD1 (5 bases). This CDR3 has 15 residues. Germline V CDR1 and CDR2: LGHDT, YNNKEL (reference sequence). V gave up 5 bases and J gave up 10 bases, with 23 bases separating them. CDR3 sequence reads: CASSTPGTLLSDYTF. CDR3 sequence (DNA): TGTGCCAGCAGCACCCCCGGGACGCTTCTATCCGACTACACCTTC.

This clonotype has more than one count but fewer than ten. This chain uses TRBV7-3 with TRBJ2-2; D gene uncertain. Germline assignment: CDR1 SGHTA and CDR2 FQGTGA. Between the trimmed V and J ends, which lost 7 bases and 8 bases, there was a span of 11 bases. The CDR3 is made up of 12 amino acids. In DNA, the CDR3 is TGTGCCAGCAACGATAAAGCGGGGGAGCTGTTTTTT. Translating gives CASNDKAGELFF.

This clonotype was recorded a few times. The rearrangement joins TRBV28 to TRBJ1-4; tentatively, D is TRBD1 (6 bases). Deletions cut 1 base from V and 8 bases from J, with 14 bases between. Germline assignment: CDR1 MDHEN and CDR2 SYDVKM. There are 15 residues in the CDR3. Written as DNA, the CDR3 is TGTGCCAGCAGTTTATATGGGGGGCTGGGGGAAAAACTGTTTTTT. Translation: CASSLYGGLGEKLFF.

The table lists this clonotype with a few counts. The J gene is TRBJ2-7, the V gene TRBV7-9; D not resolved. Per the germline V gene, CDR1 is SEHNR and CDR2 is FQNEAQ (reference sequence). The CDR3 has 13 residues. V lost 5 bases to trimming and J lost 4 bases, with 12 bases between them. CDR3 region: CASSHPGRYEQYF. The CDR3 bases are TGTGCCAGCAGCCACCCTGGTCGGTACGAGCAGTACTTC.

This clonotype was counted only a few times. This rearrangement joins TRBV6-2 or TRBV6-3 to TRBJ2-7; weak D call: TRBD2 (5 bases). V was shortened by 2 bases and J by 5 bases, with 10 bases between the two germline ends. Germline assignment: CDR1 MNHEY and CDR2 SVGEGT. This CDR3 region has 13 residues. The CDR3 loop is CASSYTGFDEQYF. Written as DNA, the CDR3 is TGTGCCAGCAGTTACACGGGGTTTGACGAGCAGTACTTC.

The V call is TRBV7-2, the J call TRBJ2-7; 9 nucleotides agree with TRBD1. CDR1 SGHTA and CDR2 FQGNSA come from the germline V gene. The CDR3 loop spans 15 amino acids. The V gene end was trimmed by 5 bases and the J gene end by 3 bases; junction bases not matched to a gene: 8. CDR3 DNA: TGTGCCAGCAGCCTCGGGACAGGGCCTCGCTACGAGCAGTACTTC. Its translation is CASSLGTGPRYEQYF.

The chain is built from TRBV6-2 or TRBV6-3 and TRBJ2-2; no firm D call. Trimming took off 0 bases at V and 0 bases at J, with 11 bases between the two ends. The CDR3 sequence is 17 residues long. CDR1 is MNHEY and CDR2 is SVGEGT in the germline V gene. The CDR3, as DNA: TGTGCCAGCAGTTACTCGATAGTAGCCTCGAACACCGGGGAGCTGTTTTTT. It translates to CASSYSIVASNTGELFF.

CDR3 amino acids: CASSPSGAAETQYF. CDR3 in DNA: TGTGCCAGCAGTCCCTCGGGTGCAGCAGAGACCCAGTACTTC. The V and J genes are TRBV27 and TRBJ2-5; D uncertain. V was pared by 5 bases and J by 4 bases, with 14 bases between. Germline V gene sequence: CDR1 MNHEY, CDR2 SMNVEV (reference sequence). CDR3 length: 14 residues.

This clonotype came up a few times. V and J are TRBV6-5 and TRBJ2-2, with D perhaps TRBD1 or TRBD2 (5 bases each). V was cut by 5 bases and J by 1 base, with 14 bases left in between. CDR1 is MNHEY, CDR2 SVGAGI, per germline. The CDR3 extends over 16 amino acids. CDR3: CASSPYGTGNTGELFF. CDR3 nucleotide sequence: TGTGCCAGCAGTCCTTACGGGACGGGGAACACCGGGGAGCTGTTTTTT.